This T cell receptor (beta chain) was retrieved from a study of blood T cell repertoires in COVID-19. Method: immunoSEQ multiplex PCR; TCRdb's copy keeps in-frame clones and lacks some. Of more than 85,000 clones in the sample, roughly four fifths were seen once. Trimming cost V 6 bases and J 4 bases; bases outside gene matches: 4. CDR1 and CDR2 (germline): MDHEN, SYDVKM. The CDR3 contains 13 residues. The clonotype comes from a woman between 65 and 79 years old with acute or convalescent COVID-19. Source material: peripheral blood. The rearrangement uses TRBV28 and TRBJ1-2; TRBD1 matches at 8 bases. The CDR3 bases are TGTGCCAGCAGCCGGACAGGGCGCTATGGCTACACCTTC. This codes for CASSRTGRYGYTF.